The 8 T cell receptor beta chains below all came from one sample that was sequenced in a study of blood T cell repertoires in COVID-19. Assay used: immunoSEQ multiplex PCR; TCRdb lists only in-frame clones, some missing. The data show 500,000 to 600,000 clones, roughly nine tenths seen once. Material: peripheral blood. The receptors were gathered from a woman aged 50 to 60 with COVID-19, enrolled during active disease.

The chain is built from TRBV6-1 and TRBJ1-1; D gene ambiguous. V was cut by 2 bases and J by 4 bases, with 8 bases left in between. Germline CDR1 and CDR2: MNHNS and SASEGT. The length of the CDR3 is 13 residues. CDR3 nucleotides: TGTGCCAGCAGTGAACGGCGGGGCACTGAAGCTTTCTTT. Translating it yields CASSERRGTEAFF.

The CDR3 here is CASSSNRFYGYTF. The CDR3 DNA sequence: TGTGCCAGCAGCTCGAACAGGTTTTATGGCTACACCTTC. The J gene is TRBJ1-2, the V gene TRBV11-2; the D gene is possibly TRBD1 (5 bases). Trimming shortened V by 4 bases and J by 5 bases, and 11 bases separated the two germline ends. Looked up from germline, CDR1 is SGHAT and CDR2 is FQNNGV. This CDR3 comprises 13 residues.

DNA for the CDR3: TGTGCCTGGGGAGGGCTACAGGGGAACTGGTACGAGCAGTACTTC. Translating it yields CAWGGLQGNWYEQYF. The chain couples TRBV30 to TRBJ2-7; tentative D call: TRBD1 (7 bases). V dropped 5 bases and J dropped 4 bases, with 21 bases sitting between them. The CDR3 has 15 amino acids. Germline CDR1 reads GTSNPN; CDR2 reads SVGIG (reference sequence). Full variable domain (rest looked up from reference TRBV30 and TRBJ2-7): SQTIHQWPATLVQPVGSPLSLECTVEGTSNPNLYWYRQAAGRGLQLLFYSVGIGQISSEVPQNLSASRPQDRQFILSSKKLLLSDSGFYLCAWGGLQGNWYEQYFGPGTRLTVT.

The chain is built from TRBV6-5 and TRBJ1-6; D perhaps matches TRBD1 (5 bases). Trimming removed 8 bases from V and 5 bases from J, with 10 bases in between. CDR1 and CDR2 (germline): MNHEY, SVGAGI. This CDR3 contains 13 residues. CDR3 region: CASPSGNNSPLHF. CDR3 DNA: TGTGCCAGCCCGTCAGGGAATAATTCACCCCTCCACTTT.

The CDR3 DNA sequence: TGCGCCAGCAGGAGAACCATGAACACTGAAGCTTTCTTT. Translation: CASRRTMNTEAFF. This chain links TRBV10-2 with TRBJ1-1; D unclear. This CDR3 has 13 residues. V lost 6 bases to trimming and J lost 0 bases, with 8 bases between them. Germline-derived CDR1 and CDR2 are WSHSY and SAAADI.

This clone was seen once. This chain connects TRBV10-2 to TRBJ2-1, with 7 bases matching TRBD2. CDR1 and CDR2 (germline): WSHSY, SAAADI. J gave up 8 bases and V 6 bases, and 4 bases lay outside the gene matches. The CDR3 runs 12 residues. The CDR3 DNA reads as TGCGCCAGCAGACCTGGGAGGGATGAGCAGTTCTTC. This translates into CASRPGRDEQFF.

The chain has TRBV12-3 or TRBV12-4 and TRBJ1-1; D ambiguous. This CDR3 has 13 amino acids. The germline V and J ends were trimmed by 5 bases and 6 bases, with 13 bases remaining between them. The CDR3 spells CASSPGVIAEAFF. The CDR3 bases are TGTGCCAGCAGTCCGGGAGTTATCGCTGAAGCTTTCTTT.

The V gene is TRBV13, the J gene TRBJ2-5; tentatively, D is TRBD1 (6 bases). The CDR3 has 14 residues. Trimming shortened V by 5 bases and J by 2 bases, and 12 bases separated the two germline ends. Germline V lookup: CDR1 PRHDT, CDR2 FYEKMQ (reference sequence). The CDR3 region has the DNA TGTGCCAGCAGCCCCTGGGGGCAACAAGAGACCCAGTACTTC. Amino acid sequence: CASSPWGQQETQYF.